This T cell receptor beta chain emerged from a study of a mutant IDH1 vaccine in newly diagnosed glioma. About this clone: Antigen: not known.

The time point is: week 47, end of study. Every single dose of the vaccine, 300 ug of mutant IDH1 20-mer peptide, came with topical imiquimod. In germline, CDR1 is KGHSH, CDR2 LQKENI. The CDR3 loop spans 18 amino acids. V shed 1 base, J shed 0 bases, and the junction held 7 bases outside the gene matches. Clones were sequenced by immunoSEQ multiplex PCR, and TCRdb holds only the in-frame ones, with some missing. Found here are tens of thousands of clones, 75% to 85% of them singletons; the top ten hold around 5.3%. This clonotype was obtained from a man aged 40-50 years with glioma. The sequences come from PBMCs, collected from a glioma patient whose treatment included an IDH1 peptide vaccine. The chain has TRBV18 and TRBJ2-4, with 9 bases lining up with TRBD1. The CDR3 reads CASSPLGTGNGAKNIQYF. The DNA for the CDR3 is TGTGCCAGCTCACCACTCGGGACAGGGAATGGAGCCAAAAACATTCAGTACTTC.